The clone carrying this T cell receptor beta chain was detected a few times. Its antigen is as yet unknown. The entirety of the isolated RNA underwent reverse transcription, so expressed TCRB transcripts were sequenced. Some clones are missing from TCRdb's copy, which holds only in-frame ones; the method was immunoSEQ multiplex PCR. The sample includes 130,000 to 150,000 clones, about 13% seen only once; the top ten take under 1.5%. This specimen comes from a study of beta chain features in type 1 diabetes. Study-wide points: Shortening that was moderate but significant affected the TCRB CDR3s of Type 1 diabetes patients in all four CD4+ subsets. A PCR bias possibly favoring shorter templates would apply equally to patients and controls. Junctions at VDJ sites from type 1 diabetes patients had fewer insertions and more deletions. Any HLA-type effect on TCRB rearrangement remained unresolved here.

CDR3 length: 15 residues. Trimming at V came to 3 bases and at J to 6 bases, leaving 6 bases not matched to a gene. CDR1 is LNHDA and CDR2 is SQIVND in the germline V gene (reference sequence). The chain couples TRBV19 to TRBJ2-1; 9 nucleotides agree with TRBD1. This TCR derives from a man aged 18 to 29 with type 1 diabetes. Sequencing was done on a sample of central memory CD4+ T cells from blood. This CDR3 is CASSIGTGYSNEQFF. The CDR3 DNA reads TGTGCCAGTAGTATTGGGACAGGGTATTCCAATGAGCAGTTCTTC.